This TCR beta chain was identified during a study of T-cell memory formation after mild COVID-19. Study in general: TCR clusters mostly belonged to single donors. Whole-study findings and limits: Among CD4+ contracting clones, most were CM and EM, and CD8+ ones EMRA. Memory from before infection featured some responding clones, which suggests cross-reactive memory joined.

This clonotype has at least ten counts. Its target is unknown. This CDR3 is built from 16 residues. CDR1 is LGHNA and CDR2 is YSLEER in the germline V gene. Losses at the gene ends were 0 bases for V and 7 bases for J; bases not matched to a gene: 8. A 5'RACE reaction primed in the constant segment made cDNA libraries of TCR alpha and TCR beta, and these carried sample barcodes and UMIs. MiXCR was run by TCRdb on the 5' RACE reads, yielding one entry per CDR3 protein. The table records some 600,000 distinct CDR3 sequences, 17% of them present only once. V and J are TRBV4-3 and TRBJ2-7, with 11 positions matching TRBD1. The receptor comes from an adult woman who had mild COVID-19 (a few samples of this study predate the infection). Cell type and time point are not known. Sequenced: PBMCs or a T cell subset sorted from them (not recorded which). The CDR3 protein is CASSQDTGQGAKEQYF. The CDR3 nucleotides read TGCGCCAGCAGCCAAGATACAGGACAGGGGGCTAAAGAGCAGTACTTC.